Included here is one T cell receptor beta chain sequence, with context. These data originate in a study of T-cell memory formation after mild COVID-19. TCRdb recomputed calls from the 5' RACE reads with MiXCR, one row per CDR3 protein. The sample lists roughly 120,000 distinct CDR3 sequences, approximately 15% occurring once. Material for sequencing was PBMCs or a T cell subset sorted from them (not recorded which). This TCR was sampled from an adult woman who had mild COVID-19 (a few samples of this study predate the infection). Cell type and time point are not known.

This CDR3 is CASSSGTGRTEAFF. CDR3 DNA: TGTGCCAGCAGCTCCGGGACAGGTAGGACTGAAGCTTTCTTT. The V gene is TRBV11-3, the J gene TRBJ1-1; 8 bases fit TRBD1. Trimming took 4 bases from V and 5 from J; bases not matched to a gene: 6. The germline V gene has CDR1 SGHNT and CDR2 YENEEA. The length of the CDR3 is 14 residues.